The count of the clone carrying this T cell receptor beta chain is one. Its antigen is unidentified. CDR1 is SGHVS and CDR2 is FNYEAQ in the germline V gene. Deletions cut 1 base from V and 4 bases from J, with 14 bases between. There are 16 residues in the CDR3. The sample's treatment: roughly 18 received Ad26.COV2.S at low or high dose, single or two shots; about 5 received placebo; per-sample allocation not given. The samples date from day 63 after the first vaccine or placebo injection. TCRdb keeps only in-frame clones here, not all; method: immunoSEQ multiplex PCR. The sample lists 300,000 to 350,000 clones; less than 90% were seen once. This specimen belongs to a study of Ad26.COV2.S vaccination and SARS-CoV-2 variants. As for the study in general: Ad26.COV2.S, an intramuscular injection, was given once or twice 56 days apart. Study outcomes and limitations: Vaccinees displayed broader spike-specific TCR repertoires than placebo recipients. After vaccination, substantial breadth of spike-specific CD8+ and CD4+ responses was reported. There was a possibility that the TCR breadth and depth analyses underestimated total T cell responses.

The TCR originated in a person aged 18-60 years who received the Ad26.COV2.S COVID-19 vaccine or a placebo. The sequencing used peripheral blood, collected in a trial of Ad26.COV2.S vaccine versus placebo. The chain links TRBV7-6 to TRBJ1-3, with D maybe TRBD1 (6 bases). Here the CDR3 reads CASSLGPDSGGNTIYF. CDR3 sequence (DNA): TGTGCCAGCAGCTTAGGCCCGGACAGCGGCGGAAACACCATATATTTT. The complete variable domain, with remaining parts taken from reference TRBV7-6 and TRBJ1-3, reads GAGVSQSPRYKVTKRGQDVALRCDPISGHVSLYWYRQALGQGPEFLTYFNYEAQQDKSGLPNDRFSAERPEGSISTLTIQRTEQRDSAMYRCASSLGPDSGGNTIYFGEGSWLTVV.